This T cell receptor beta chain comes out of a study of cytomegalovirus exposure and HLA in healthy donors. About this clone itself: Its target is unknown.

Each of the donors was a healthy bone marrow donor. A multiplex PCR was run with 60 Vbeta primers and 13 Jbeta primers. The authors' processing: Approximately 79 million unique TCR beta chains, about 11 million of them shared, were counted by a later analysis. Produced via immunoSEQ multiplex PCR; TCRdb's table is partial and in-frame only. The DNA gave D and trimming, while V, J and clone size come from that table. The table includes some 96,000 clones, less than 80% detected once. Study outcomes and limitations: In a later analysis, TCR beta V- and J-gene trimming showed a link to a missense DCLRE1C variant.

What was sequenced was PBMCs. This sequence was found in a man in his forties or fifties in good health and CMV-seronegative.

Here the CDR3 reads CASRVRGRGTEAFF. The DNA for the CDR3 is TGTGCCAGCAGGGTCAGGGGGCGAGGCACTGAAGCTTTCTTT. This rearrangement joins TRBV6-1 to TRBJ1-1; TRBD1 matches at 8 bases. Germline V gene data show CDR1 as MNHNS and CDR2 as SASEGT. J gave up 4 bases and V 6 bases, and 7 bases lay outside the gene matches. The CDR3 contains 14 residues.